This TCR beta chain was identified in a study of T cell repertoires in cytomegalovirus infection. Background on the study: CMV infection together with matching HLA type was indicated by public TCR beta signatures.

This CDR3 has 20 residues. With 0 bases removed from V and 0 bases from J, the gap between germline ends came to 21 bases. Looked up from germline, CDR1 is LGHNA and CDR2 is YNFKEQ. This clonotype was detected only a few times. Its antigen is unidentified. TCRdb recomputed calls from the reads with MiXCR, one row per CDR3 protein. The table records approximately 910,000 distinct CDR3 sequences, approximately 31% of them present only once. The clonotype comes from a human donor in good health (CMV status not recorded). Some clones in this sample may be carry-over from other donors' samples. The source was cultured CD8+ T cells from PBMCs, collected from culture after CMV antigen stimulation. V usage is TRBV4-2 and J usage is TRBJ2-1, with D perhaps TRBD1 (6 bases). CDR3 loop: CASSQDLPGAEPASYNEQFF. In DNA form, the CDR3 reads TGTGCCAGCAGCCAAGATCTCCCAGGGGCGGAACCGGCCTCCTACAATGAGCAGTTCTTC.